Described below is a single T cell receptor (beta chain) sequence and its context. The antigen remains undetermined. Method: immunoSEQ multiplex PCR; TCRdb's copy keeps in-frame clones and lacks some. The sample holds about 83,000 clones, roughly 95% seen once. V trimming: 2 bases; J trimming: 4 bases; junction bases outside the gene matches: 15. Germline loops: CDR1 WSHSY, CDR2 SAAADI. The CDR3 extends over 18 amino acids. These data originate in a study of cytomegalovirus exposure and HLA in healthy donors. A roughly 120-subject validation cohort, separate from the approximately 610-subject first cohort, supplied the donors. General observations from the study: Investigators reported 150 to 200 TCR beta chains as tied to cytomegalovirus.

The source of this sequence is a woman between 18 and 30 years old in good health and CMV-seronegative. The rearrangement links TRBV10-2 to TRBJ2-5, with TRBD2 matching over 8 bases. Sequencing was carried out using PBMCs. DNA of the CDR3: TGCGCCAGCAGTGAGCCACCCTCCGGGGGGGTGAGGCGAGAGACCCAGTACTTC. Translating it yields CASSEPPSGGVRRETQYF.